The text below deals with one T cell receptor (beta chain). Its antigen is as yet unknown. This table comes from immunoSEQ multiplex PCR, and its TCRdb copy is limited to in-frame clones, with some not included. The profile shows hundreds of thousands of clones, just over 90% of them singletons. The CDR3 is made up of 15 amino acids. V dropped 0 bases and J dropped 7 bases, with 13 bases sitting between them. Per the germline V gene, CDR1 is KGHSY and CDR2 is FQNENV. The sample is drawn from a study of shared clonotypes between healthy human individuals. Points from the study as a whole: Sequencing depth was predicted to influence how clonotypes are shared among donors.

The naive CD8 subset, CD45RO-negative cells positively selected for CCR7, excluded terminally differentiated effector memory CD45RA+ cells. Material: naive CD8+ T cells sorted from blood. The rearrangement links TRBV16 to TRBJ2-1; a possible D gene is TRBD1 (5 bases). The source is a man between 25 and 39 years old in good health. In nucleotides, the CDR3 is TGTGCCAGCAGCCAATCTGGGGCAGGGTGGAATGAGCAGTTCTTC. It encodes CASSQSGAGWNEQFF.